The 22 T cell receptor beta chains given below trace back to one sample, sequenced in a study of T-cell reconstitution after alpha-beta-depleted transplantation in children. Preparation of the TCRbeta library was carried out with unique molecular identifiers. MiXCR, applied by TCRdb to the PCR reads, yields one record per CDR3 protein. The data contain 200,000 to 250,000 distinct CDR3 sequences, 24% of them singletons. The starting material was PBMCs, mostly from graft donor cells, obtained 360 days after TCRalphabeta/CD19-depleted stem cell transplant. The receptors derive from a female patient under 10 years old who had a stem cell transplant for congenital amegakaryocytic thrombocytopenia, so the T cells may come from the graft donor.

DNA of the CDR3: TGTGCCAGCAGTTCACAAATTCTCCTTAGCAATCAGCCCCAGCATTTT. This codes for CASSSQILLSNQPQHF. This chain uses TRBV5-5 with TRBJ1-5; D gene uncertain. CDR3 length equals 16 residues. V lost 5 bases and J lost 0, with 15 bases in between. Germline loops: CDR1 SGHKS, CDR2 YYEKEE (reference sequence).

This clonotype was observed a few times. This rearrangement joins TRBV7-6 to TRBJ2-5; D possibly corresponds to TRBD2 (5 bases). The germline gives CDR1 SGHVS, CDR2 FNYEAQ. The CDR3 consists of 15 residues. Trimming shortened V by 5 bases and J by 5 bases, and 18 bases separated the two germline ends. CDR3: CASSPSPGGGETQYF. In DNA form, the CDR3 reads TGTGCCAGCAGCCCCAGCCCAGGAGGTGGGGAGACCCAGTACTTC. The complete variable domain, with remaining parts taken from reference TRBV7-6 and TRBJ2-5, reads GAGVSQSPRYKVTKRGQDVALRCDPISGHVSLYWYRQALGQGPEFLTYFNYEAQQDKSGLPNDRFSAERPEGSISTLTIQRTEQRDSAMYRCASSPSPGGGETQYFGPGTRLLVL.

The V gene is TRBV20-1, the J gene TRBJ2-7; 11 bases are a match to TRBD1. The CDR3 loop spans 15 amino acids. The germline gives CDR1 DFQATT, CDR2 SNEGSKA (reference sequence). Trimming took 4 bases from V and 4 from J; bases not matched to a gene: 9. The CDR3 coding sequence is TGCAGTGCTACCCTACGGACAGGGGGCTGGTACGAGCAGTACTTC. Its translation is CSATLRTGGWYEQYF.

This clonotype was detected ten times or more. The V gene is TRBV12-3 or TRBV12-4, the J gene TRBJ1-3, with unresolved D. The CDR3 extends over 16 amino acids. V was pared by 6 bases and J by 1 base, with 16 bases between. In nucleotides, the CDR3 is TGTGCCAGCAGCCCCATGGCGGGCCTGTCTGGAAACACCATATATTTT. The encoded protein is CASSPMAGLSGNTIYF.

This chain uses TRBV3-1 with TRBJ2-7, with TRBD1 matching 10 bases. CDR1 LGHDT and CDR2 YNNKEL come from the germline V gene (reference sequence). V lost 4 bases to trimming and J lost 2 bases; unmatched junction nucleotides: 2. The CDR3 sequence is 14 residues long. The CDR3 DNA sequence: TGTGCCAGCAGCCGGGACAGGGGCCCCTACGAGCAGTACTTC. Translating it yields CASSRDRGPYEQYF.

The chain links TRBV12-3 or TRBV12-4 to TRBJ2-2, with D unresolved. Trimming removed 3 bases from V and 0 bases from J, with 8 bases in between. The CDR3 has 15 residues. CDR3 amino acids: CASSFKVPNTGELFF. CDR3 nucleotides: TGTGCCAGCAGTTTTAAGGTTCCGAACACCGGGGAGCTGTTTTTT.

This chain links TRBV20-1 with TRBJ2-1; 9 nucleotides align to TRBD1. Looked up from germline, CDR1 is DFQATT and CDR2 is SNEGSKA (reference sequence). There are 14 residues in the CDR3. Trimming took 5 bases from V and 7 from J; bases not matched to a gene: 9. CDR3 in amino acids: CSASRDRARNEQFF. CDR3 nucleotide sequence: TGCAGTGCTTCCCGGGACAGGGCTAGGAATGAGCAGTTCTTC.

In its sample, this clonotype was seen a few times. The chain links TRBV5-1 to TRBJ2-2; TRBD1 matches at 9 bases. This CDR3 is built from 15 residues. Per germline, CDR1 SGHRS and CDR2 YFSETQ. V lost 4 bases to trimming and J lost 6 bases; unmatched junction nucleotides: 7. CDR3 sequence (DNA): TGCGCCAGCAGCCGCCGACAGGGGGGCGCCGGGGAGCTGTTTTTT. Translation: CASSRRQGGAGELFF. Filled out from reference TRBV5-1 and TRBJ2-2, the complete variable domain reads KAGVTQTPRYLIKTRGQQVTLSCSPISGHRSVSWYQQTPGQGLQFLFEYFSETQRNKGNFPGRFSGRQFSNSRSEMNVSTLELGDSALYLCASSRRQGGAGELFFGEGSRLTVL.

This clonotype was seen repeatedly, ten times or more. This rearrangement joins TRBV20-1 to TRBJ2-5; D might be TRBD2 (6 bases). CDR3 length equals 16 residues. Trimming took off 6 bases at V and 5 bases at J, with 25 bases between the two ends. Germline CDR1 is DFQATT and CDR2 is SNEGSKA (reference sequence). The chain's CDR3 is CSALPDPGTEAETQYF. DNA for the CDR3: TGCAGTGCATTGCCCGACCCCGGGACTGAGGCGGAGACCCAGTACTTC.

This clonotype was seen a handful of times. The chain uses TRBV20-1 and TRBJ1-1; D gene unclear. CDR3 length: 12 amino acids. Trimming pared 2 bases from V and 1 base from J, leaving 5 bases between. Germline CDR1 reads DFQATT; CDR2 reads SNEGSKA (reference sequence). For the CDR3, the DNA is TGCAGTGCTAGAACACCGAACACTGAAGCTTTCTTT. Its protein product is CSARTPNTEAFF.

This clonotype was seen ten or more times. J is TRBJ1-5 and V is TRBV12-3 or TRBV12-4; tentatively, D is TRBD1 (6 bases). V was pared by 6 bases and J by 2 bases, with 17 bases between. The length of the CDR3 is 16 residues. In DNA, the CDR3 is TGTGCCAGCAGGATCTACAGGGTAGGTGGCAATCAGCCCCAGCATTTT. Protein product: CASRIYRVGGNQPQHF.

This clonotype came up many times. CDR3 loop: CAVGQGEFTGELFF. As DNA, the CDR3 is TGTGCCGTTGGACAGGGCGAGTTTACCGGGGAGCTGTTTTTT. The rearrangement joins TRBV12-3 or TRBV12-4 to TRBJ2-2, with 8 bases that match TRBD1. The CDR3 is 14 residues long. With V trimmed by 11 bases and J by 5 bases, 10 bases remained unmatched.

The chain couples TRBV4-3 to TRBJ2-3; perhaps TRBD2 as D (6 bases). The V end lost 1 base, the J end lost 3 bases, and 11 bases lay between the germline ends. The CDR3 contains 15 residues. Germline V gene lookup returns CDR1 LGHNA and CDR2 YSLEER. CDR3 nucleotides: TGCGCCAGCAGCCAAGCGGGAGCTGTGACAGATACGCAGTATTTT. Protein product: CASSQAGAVTDTQYF.

Only a few counts were recorded for this clonotype. The chain links TRBV20-1 to TRBJ1-1; D may be TRBD1 (6 bases). Per germline, CDR1 DFQATT and CDR2 SNEGSKA (reference sequence). This CDR3 spans 17 amino acids. The V gene lost 0 bases and the J gene lost 0 bases, with 17 bases spanning the gap. Here the CDR3 reads CSARDFYRALMNTEAFF. CDR3 DNA: TGCAGTGCTAGAGATTTCTACAGGGCACTCATGAACACTGAAGCTTTCTTT.

This clonotype showed up many times. This chain uses TRBV6-1 with TRBJ2-1; D call uncertain. The CDR3 runs 13 residues. Germline CDR1 is MNHNS and CDR2 is SASEGT. The V gene lost 1 base and the J gene lost 9 bases, with 10 bases spanning the gap. The CDR3 loop reads CASSEVGWGEQFF. Here the CDR3 DNA reads TGTGCCAGCAGTGAAGTGGGGTGGGGTGAGCAGTTCTTC.

J is TRBJ2-4 and V is TRBV6-2 or TRBV6-3, with D possibly TRBD2 on 5 matching bases. CDR1 and CDR2 from the germline V gene are MNHEY and SVGEGT. V lost 0 bases to trimming and J lost 6 bases, with 12 bases between them. The CDR3 consists of 15 residues. CDR3 in amino acids: CASSYSGESRNIQYF. The CDR3 DNA follows: TGTGCCAGCAGTTACTCCGGGGAGTCCAGAAACATTCAGTACTTC.

This CDR3 reads CASSSPDRTRYEQYF. The CDR3 DNA sequence: TGTGCCAGCAGTTCCCCGGACAGAACCCGGTACGAGCAGTACTTC. The rearrangement uses TRBV28 and TRBJ2-7; D may be TRBD1 (6 bases). Trimming took 4 bases from V and 4 from J, leaving 17 bases between them. In germline, CDR1 is MDHEN, CDR2 SYDVKM. The CDR3 runs 15 residues.

This chain uses TRBV4-1 with TRBJ2-7; 8 bases match TRBD1. Germline V CDR1 and CDR2: MGHRA, YSYEKL. The CDR3 loop spans 17 amino acids. With V trimmed by 4 bases and J by 4 bases, 15 bases remained unmatched. The CDR3 loop is CASSRLSRDRRLYEQYF. The CDR3 nucleotides are TGCGCCAGCAGCCGGTTAAGCCGGGACAGGCGCCTATACGAGCAGTACTTC.

The chain combines TRBV20-1 with TRBJ1-6, with TRBD1 matching over 9 bases. V lost 0 bases to trimming and J lost 10 bases; unmatched junction nucleotides: 7. Germline CDR1 DFQATT, CDR2 SNEGSKA (reference sequence). The CDR3 has 15 amino acids. CDR3 in amino acids: CSAREQGQGGSPLHF. In DNA, the CDR3 is TGCAGTGCTAGAGAACAGGGACAGGGAGGCTCACCCCTCCACTTT.

V gene TRBV27 combines with J gene TRBJ1-2; 9 nucleotides match TRBD1. CDR1 is MNHEY and CDR2 is SMNVEV in the germline V gene (reference sequence). Germline trimming cut 5 bases from V and 2 bases from J; bases unmatched to any gene: 9. CDR3 length: 16 residues. The CDR3 sequence: CASSTTTGGGNYGYTF. The CDR3 DNA is TGTGCCAGCAGTACAACGACAGGGGGAGGCAACTATGGCTACACCTTC.

The chain links TRBV28 to TRBJ2-3; D is uncertain. CDR3 length: 14 residues. Germline CDR1 is MDHEN and CDR2 is SYDVKM. Trimming removed 1 base at V and 3 bases at J, with 8 bases between. The CDR3 nucleotides are TGTGCCAGCAGTTTATCCGCAGTAACAGATACGCAGTATTTT. Its protein product is CASSLSAVTDTQYF.

The chain combines TRBV28 with TRBJ1-5; D is uncertain. The CDR3 sequence is 16 residues long. V dropped 4 bases and J dropped 6 bases, with 19 bases sitting between them. Per germline, CDR1 MDHEN and CDR2 SYDVKM. The CDR3 reads CASSSGDRGWGQPQHF. The DNA of the CDR3 is TGTGCCAGCAGTTCCGGGGATCGAGGCTGGGGTCAGCCCCAGCATTTT.